A selection of T cell receptor beta chains follows, all from one sample in a study of blood T cell repertoires in COVID-19. Some clones are missing from TCRdb's copy, which holds only in-frame ones; the method was immunoSEQ multiplex PCR. The data contain 30,000 to 40,000 clones, 88% of them seen just once; the ten biggest clones take up 14%. The material sequenced was peripheral blood. These receptors came from a human donor with active COVID-19. The donor label of this sample is uncertain. CDR3s include the opening cysteine and the closing phenylalanine or tryptophan. A D gene is named only where the DNA matches it firmly. Expanded clones are given a class, and other clones once, few, many or no size at all.

V	D	size	J	CDR3	DNA
TRBV18	TRBD1	.	TRBJ2-1	CASSLGTGTYNEQFF	TGTGCCAGCTCACTCGGGACAGGGACCTACAATGAGCAGTTCTTC
TRBV7-8	.	.	TRBJ1-4	CASSLRAGRGEKLFF	TGTGCCAGCAGCTTAAGAGCAGGGCGGGGCGAAAAACTGTTTTTT
TRBV29-1	.	.	TRBJ1-2	CSATGHMINYGYTF	TGCAGCGCTACGGGACATATGATTAACTATGGCTACACCTTC
TRBV7-9	.	.	TRBJ2-1	CASSLDGGQANEQFF	TGTGCCAGCAGCTTAGACGGAGGCCAGGCCAATGAGCAGTTCTTC
TRBV6-1	TRBD2	few	TRBJ2-3	CASSAYLGLAGSTDTQYF	TGTGCCAGCAGTGCGTACTTGGGACTAGCGGGAAGCACAGATACGCAGTATTTT
TRBV19	TRBD1	.	TRBJ2-1	CASSIDGTGLDNEQFF	TGTGCCAGTAGTATAGACGGGACAGGGCTTGACAATGAGCAGTTCTTC
TRBV5-4	TRBD1	.	TRBJ1-6	CASSRPPGQEDSPLHF	TGTGCCAGCAGTCGCCCACCGGGACAGGAAGACTCACCCCTCCACTTT
TRBV7-3	TRBD1	.	TRBJ1-1	CASSEGASTEAFF	TGTGCCAGCAGTGAGGGGGCAAGTACTGAAGCTTTCTTT
TRBV18	.	.	TRBJ2-5	CASFASQTQGTQYF	TGTGCCAGCTTCGCCTCCCAGACTCAGGGGACCCAGTACTTC
TRBV7-6	.	.	TRBJ1-1	CASSLRRGTLAEAFF	TGTGCCAGCAGCTTACGTCGGGGGACTCTCGCTGAAGCTTTCTTT
TRBV5-4	.	.	TRBJ2-7	CASSPTSTPYEQYF	TGTGCCAGCAGCCCCACCTCGACACCTTACGAGCAGTACTTC
TRBV7-2	.	.	TRBJ2-1	CASSSRTYNEQFF	TGTGCCAGCAGCTCCAGGACATACAATGAGCAGTTCTTC
TRBV15	.	.	TRBJ1-5	CATWGPGRFSPPQHF	TGTGCCACCTGGGGGCCAGGGAGATTTAGTCCGCCCCAGCATTTT
TRBV7-8	.	once	TRBJ1-5	CASSKEGRAGRQPQHF	TGTGCCAGCAGCAAAGAGGGTCGGGCAGGTCGTCAGCCCCAGCATTTT
TRBV7-3	.	.	TRBJ2-1	CASSTDASARGQHEQFF	TGTGCCAGCAGCACGGACGCGTCTGCGCGGGGACAGCATGAGCAGTTCTTC
TRBV4-2	TRBD1	.	TRBJ1-4	CASSRDRGLDEKLFF	TGTGCCAGCAGCAGGGACAGGGGATTAGATGAAAAACTGTTTTTT
TRBV6-6	.	.	TRBJ1-2	CASSYGPSMRGYTF	TGTGCCAGCAGTTACGGGCCGAGTATGAGAGGCTACACCTTC
TRBV2	TRBD1	.	TRBJ1-2	CASSRDRQGRDGYTF	TGTGCCAGCAGTCGGGACAGACAGGGAAGAGATGGCTACACCTTC
TRBV7-8	.	.	TRBJ1-5	CANVYTTGRRQPQHF	TGTGCCAACGTATATACTACAGGGCGTAGACAGCCCCAGCATTTT
TRBV5-1	.	.	TRBJ2-2	CASSGAAVAGPGELFF	TGCGCCAGCAGCGGGGCGGCGGTTGCCGGCCCCGGGGAGCTGTTTTTT
TRBV5-1	TRBD1	.	TRBJ2-7	CASSEGTGGVYEQYF	TGCGCCAGCAGCGAAGGGACAGGGGGCGTCTACGAGCAGTACTTC
TRBV7-2	.	.	TRBJ2-4	CASSSTSWGNIQYF	TGTGCCAGCAGCTCAACTAGCTGGGGAAACATTCAGTACTTC
TRBV9	TRBD1	.	TRBJ2-7	CASSAGDRVRDEQYF	TGTGCCAGCAGCGCGGGGGACAGGGTGCGAGACGAGCAGTACTTC
TRBV9	TRBD2	.	TRBJ2-1	CASSAAPGGGAYNEQFF	TGTGCCAGCAGCGCCGCCCCCGGCGGGGGGGCCTACAATGAGCAGTTCTTC
TRBV5-1	TRBD2	.	TRBJ2-5	CASSLGGSGGYQETQYF	TGCGCCAGCAGTCTCGGTGGTAGCGGGGGGTACCAAGAGACCCAGTACTTC